This T cell receptor beta chain was retrieved from a study of PD-1 blockade in classical Hodgkin lymphoma. CDR3 length: 12 amino acids. Trimming at V came to 8 bases and at J to 7 bases, leaving 10 bases not matched to a gene. CDR1 GTSNPN and CDR2 SVGIG come from the germline V gene (reference sequence). Generated by immunoSEQ multiplex PCR, the TCRdb table keeps only in-frame clones and is missing some. The sample records some 90,000 clones, 75% to 85% being singletons. A single count supports this clone. Time point in this sample: cycle 4 day 1 (C4D1), after 5 to 7 weeks of nivolumab. Every one of the patients relapsed after autologous stem cell transplantation (brentuximab vedotin exposure was variable).

The rearrangement links TRBV30 to TRBJ2-7, with TRBD1 matching 8 bases. The sequencing used peripheral blood mononuclear cells (PBMCs), collected before the fourth cycle of nivolumab. This sequence was found in a human donor with classical Hodgkin lymphoma. The CDR3 nucleotides are TGTGCCCAACGACAGGGGTCGGGGGAGCAGTACTTC. Translated: CAQRQGSGEQYF. The whole variable domain, filled in from reference TRBV30 and TRBJ2-7, reads SQTIHQWPATLVQPVGSPLSLECTVEGTSNPNLYWYRQAAGRGLQLLFYSVGIGQISSEVPQNLSASRPQDRQFILSSKKLLLSDSGFYLCAQRQGSGEQYFGPGTRLTVT.